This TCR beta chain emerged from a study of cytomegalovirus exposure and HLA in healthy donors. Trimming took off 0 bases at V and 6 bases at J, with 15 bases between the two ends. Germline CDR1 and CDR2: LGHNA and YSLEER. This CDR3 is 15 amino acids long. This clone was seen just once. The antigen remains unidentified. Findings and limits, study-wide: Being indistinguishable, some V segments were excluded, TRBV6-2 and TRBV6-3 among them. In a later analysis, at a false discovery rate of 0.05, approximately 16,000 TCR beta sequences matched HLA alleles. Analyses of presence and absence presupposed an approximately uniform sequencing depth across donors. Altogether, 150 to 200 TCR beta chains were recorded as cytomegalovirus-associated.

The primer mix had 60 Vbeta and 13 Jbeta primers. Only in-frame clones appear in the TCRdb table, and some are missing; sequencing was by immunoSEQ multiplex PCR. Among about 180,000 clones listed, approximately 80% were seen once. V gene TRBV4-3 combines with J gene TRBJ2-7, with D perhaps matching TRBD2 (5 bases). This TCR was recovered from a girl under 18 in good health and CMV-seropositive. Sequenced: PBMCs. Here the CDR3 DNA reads TGCGCCAGCAGCCAAGATATAACCCGGACTGCCGAGCAGTACTTC. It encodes CASSQDITRTAEQYF.